This T cell receptor beta chain stems from a study of shared clonotypes between healthy human individuals. The germline V and J ends were trimmed by 6 bases and 5 bases, with 14 bases remaining between them. The CDR3 is 15 amino acids. Germline lookup yields CDR1 ENHRY and CDR2 SYGVKD. The method was immunoSEQ multiplex PCR; TCRdb's version includes in-frame clones alone and lacks a portion of them. This sample has around 2,000,000 clones; 85% to 95% occur once, and the top ten carry 0.13%. J is TRBJ1-6 and V is TRBV10-3, with D maybe TRBD1 (5 bases). The sample was naive CD4+ T cells sorted from blood. Subset denoted: CD45RA+ positively selected. The TCR comes from a man aged 18 to 30 in good health. The CDR3 coding sequence is TGTGCCATCAGACAGGACGGTAGAGATAATTCACCCCTCCACTTT. This gives the protein CAIRQDGRDNSPLHF.